This is a list of T cell receptor beta chains from one sample in a study of blood T cell repertoires in COVID-19. The table came from immunoSEQ multiplex PCR; TCRdb's copy has only in-frame clones and leaves some out. The sample includes about 380,000 clones, approximately 81% of them seen just once. Sequencing was done on a sample of peripheral blood. The receptors come from a woman between 18 and 29 years old with acute or convalescent COVID-19. Both conserved end residues are trimmed from each CDR3.

j_call	v_call	cdr3_aa
TRBJ2-3	TRBV14	ASSRMPKRGGTDTQY
TRBJ2-1	TRBV28	ASTPMGGSGNEQF
TRBJ1-1	TRBV3-1/TRBV3-2	ASSQDGDRIYTEAF
TRBJ1-5	TRBV27	ASRSQGARSNQPQH
TRBJ1-2	TRBV30	AYRANFGYT
TRBJ2-2	TRBV5-1	ASGGQGNTGELF
TRBJ1-5	TRBV5-1	ASSLAGGRQPQH
TRBJ2-3	TRBV24-1	ATSGLRRGNTDTQY
TRBJ2-7	TRBV2	ASIALAAYEQY
TRBJ1-4	TRBV2	ASSTYRSSNEKLF
TRBJ1-2	TRBV6-5	ASSPRTGNYGYT
TRBJ1-2	TRBV7-3	ASSLRRGDGYT
TRBJ2-7	TRBV7-2	ASSLVSGTHEQY
TRBJ1-1	TRBV10-3	AISGRQGALDTEAF
TRBJ1-4	TRBV7-9	ASSLLSDEKLF
TRBJ1-1	TRBV2	ADERGTEAF
TRBJ2-2	TRBV5-8	ASSSGRRANTGELF
TRBJ1-2	TRBV6-2/TRBV6-3	ASSNRGSYT
TRBJ1-1	TRBV3-1/TRBV3-2	ASSQDPRYTEAF
TRBJ1-5	TRBV12-3/TRBV12-4	ASSFPGGPQH
TRBJ1-6	TRBV5-4	ASSVHDRDNSPLH